This TCR beta chain is drawn from a study of OX40 agonist ivuxolimab in advanced cancers. Study-level background: Of the patients, three showed partial responses, one with hepatocellular carcinoma and two with cutaneous melanoma.

With V trimmed by 6 bases and J by 2 bases, 12 bases remained unmatched. The V gene's germline CDR1 is MNHEY and CDR2 SMNVEV (reference sequence). CDR3 length equals 16 residues. Sequencing used immunoSEQ multiplex PCR; TCRdb keeps in-frame clones, though not all of them. The sample lists about 50,000 clones, 80% occurring once. This material consisted of CD4+ or CD8+ T cells sorted from blood, taken in a trial of the OX40 agonist ivuxolimab. The V and J genes are TRBV27 and TRBJ2-7; 8 nucleotides align to TRBD1. The sequence was collected from an adult with an advanced solid tumor such as melanoma, head and neck, liver or kidney cancer. The CDR3 sequence: CASSAATGGRAYEQYF. In DNA form, the CDR3 reads TGTGCCAGCAGCGCTGCCACAGGGGGTAGGGCCTACGAGCAGTACTTC.